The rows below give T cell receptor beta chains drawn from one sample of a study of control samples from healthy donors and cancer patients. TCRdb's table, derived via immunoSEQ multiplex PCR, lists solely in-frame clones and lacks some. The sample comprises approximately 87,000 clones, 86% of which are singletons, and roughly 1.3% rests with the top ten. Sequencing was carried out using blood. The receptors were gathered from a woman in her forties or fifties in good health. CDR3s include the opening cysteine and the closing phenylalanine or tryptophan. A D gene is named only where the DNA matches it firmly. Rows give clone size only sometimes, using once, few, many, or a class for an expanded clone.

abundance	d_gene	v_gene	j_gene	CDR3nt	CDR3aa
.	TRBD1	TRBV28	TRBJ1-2	TGTGCCAGCATGACCCGGGACAGAGATTTGGGCTACACCTTC	CASMTRDRDLGYTF
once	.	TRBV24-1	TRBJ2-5	TGTGCCACCAGTGATCCCGACATGCAAGAGACCCAGTACTTC	CATSDPDMQETQYF
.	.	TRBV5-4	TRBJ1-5	TGTGCCAGCAGCTTGGATAGCAATCAGCCCCAGCATTTT	CASSLDSNQPQHF
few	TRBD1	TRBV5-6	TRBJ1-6	TGTGCCAGCAGCCGGGACAGGCGGGGACCCCTCCACTTT	CASSRDRRGPLHF
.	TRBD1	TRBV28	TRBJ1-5	TGTGCCAGCAGTTTCCAGGGGGCCTCCTATCAGCCCCAGCATTTT	CASSFQGASYQPQHF
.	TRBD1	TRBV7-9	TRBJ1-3	TGTGCCAGCAACGTAGAAGGCAACAGGGGAGGGGCTGGAAACACCATATATTTT	CASNVEGNRGGAGNTIYF
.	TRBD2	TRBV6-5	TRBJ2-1	TGTGCCAGCGGGCGGGAGCTCTCCTACAATGAGCAGTTCTTC	CASGRELSYNEQFF
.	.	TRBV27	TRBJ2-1	TGTGCCAGCAGTTTCGGCTTCCCCAATGAGCAGTTCTTC	CASSFGFPNEQFF
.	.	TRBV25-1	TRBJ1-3	TGTGCCAGCAGTGAAATGGGAGGAAACACCATATATTTT	CASSEMGGNTIYF
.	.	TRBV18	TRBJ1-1	TGTGCCAGCTCACCACAGGAATTGAACACTGAAGCTTTCTTT	CASSPQELNTEAFF
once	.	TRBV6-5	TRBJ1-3	TGTGCCGTCTTCAGCTCTGGAAACACCATATATTTT	CAVFSSGNTIYF
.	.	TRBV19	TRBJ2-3	TGTGCCAGTAAGAAGAGTCTTGGCACAGATACGCAGTATTTT	CASKKSLGTDTQYF
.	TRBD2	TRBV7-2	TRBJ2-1	TGTGCCAGCAGCTTAGGGGAGGGAGGGGCGACATACTCGCAGTTCTTC	CASSLGEGGATYSQFF
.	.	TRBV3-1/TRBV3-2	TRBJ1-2	TGTGCCAGCAGCTTAGGAACTACGCACTATGGCTACACCTTC	CASSLGTTHYGYTF
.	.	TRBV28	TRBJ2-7	TGTGCCAGCAGTCCCCCGGGGAGAGCCTACGAGCAGTACTTC	CASSPPGRAYEQYF
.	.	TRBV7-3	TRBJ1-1	TGTGCCAGCAGCTTAATGGGACATTCTGGCGCTGAAGCTTTCTTT	CASSLMGHSGAEAFF
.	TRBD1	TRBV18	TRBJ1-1	TGTGCCAGCTCACCACCGCGGCAGGGGGCCCCTAACACTGAAGCTTTCTTT	CASSPPRQGAPNTEAFF
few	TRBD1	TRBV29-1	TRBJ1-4	TGCAGCGTTGCCGGACAGGGGGCGATTCGCGGTCGTGAAAAACTGTTTTTT	CSVAGQGAIRGREKLFF
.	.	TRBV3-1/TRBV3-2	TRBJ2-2	TGTGCCAGCAGCCACCCGGGTGACACCGGGGAGCTGTTTTTT	CASSHPGDTGELFF
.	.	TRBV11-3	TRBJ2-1	TGTGCCAGCAGTAGGGGAGGAGCCTCCCCCTCCTACAATGAGCAGTTCTTC	CASSRGGASPSYNEQFF
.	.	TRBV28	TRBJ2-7	TGTGCCAGCAGTTTATCGCACATACCTCTAGGGCAGTACTTC	CASSLSHIPLGQYF
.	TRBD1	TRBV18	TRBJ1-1	TGTGCCAGCTCACGGGCCGAGGGGGCCACTGAAGCTTTCTTT	CASSRAEGATEAFF
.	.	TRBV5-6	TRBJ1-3	TGTGCCAGCAGCTTGGGTGAGGGTTTCGCTGGAAACACCATATATTTT	CASSLGEGFAGNTIYF
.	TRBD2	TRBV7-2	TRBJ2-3	TGTGCCAGCAGCTTATCAGGACGGACTAGCGGCACAAGCACAGATACGCAGTATTTT	CASSLSGRTSGTSTDTQYF
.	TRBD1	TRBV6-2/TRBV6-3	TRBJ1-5	TGTGCCAGCAGTGGATTGACGAGGGGGCTTAGCAATCAGCCCCAGCATTTT	CASSGLTRGLSNQPQHF
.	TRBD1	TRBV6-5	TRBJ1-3	TGTGCCAGCAGTTACTCGAGGACAGGGGGAAACACCATATATTTT	CASSYSRTGGNTIYF
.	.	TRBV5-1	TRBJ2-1	TGCGCCAGCAGCTTGGCCGAGGCTCGCAATGAGCAGTTCTTC	CASSLAEARNEQFF
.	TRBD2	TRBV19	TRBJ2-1	TGTGCCAGTAGTCCCCCCGGGGGGAAGGTACTCGATGAGCAGTTCTTC	CASSPPGGKVLDEQFF
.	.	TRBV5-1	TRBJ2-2	TGCGCCAGCAGCTTGTATGGTCAGGGAAACACCGGGGAGCTGTTTTTT	CASSLYGQGNTGELFF
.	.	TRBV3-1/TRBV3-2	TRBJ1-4	TGTGCCAGCCAGCCGGGCGGCCTTTGGAAACTGTTTTTT	CASQPGGLWKLFF
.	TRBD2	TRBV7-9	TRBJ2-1	TGTGCCAGCAGCCTGCCTCTCCGCCTAGCGGGAGGCCGCAGTGAGCAGTTCTTC	CASSLPLRLAGGRSEQFF
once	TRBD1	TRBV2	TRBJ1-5	TGTGCCAGCATCCAGGGGAGGGGGCGCAATCAGCCCCAGCATTTT	CASIQGRGRNQPQHF
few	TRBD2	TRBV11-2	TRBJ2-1	TGTGCCAGCAGCTCCATAGCGGGAGGGCCTCTCTTC	CASSSIAGGPLF
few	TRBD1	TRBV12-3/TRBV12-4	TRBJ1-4	TGTGCCAGCAACCGGGACAGGGCGGAAAAACTGTTTTTT	CASNRDRAEKLFF
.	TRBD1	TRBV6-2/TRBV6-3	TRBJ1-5	TGTGCCAGCAGTTCTCTATCCTACAGGGGAGATCAGCCCCAGCATTTT	CASSSLSYRGDQPQHF
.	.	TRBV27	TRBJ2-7	TGTGCCAGCAGGCTTAGGAGCTCATCCTACGAGCAGTACTTC	CASRLRSSSYEQYF
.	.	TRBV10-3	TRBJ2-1	TGTGCCATCAGTGAGATAAACAATGAGCAGTTCTTC	CAISEINNEQFF
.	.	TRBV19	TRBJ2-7	TGTGCCAGTAGTATAGATCGAGTCAGGGTGGGCGAGCAGTACTTC	CASSIDRVRVGEQYF
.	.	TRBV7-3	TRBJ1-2	TGTGCCAGCAGCTCCTCTTTCGATGGCTACACCTTC	CASSSSFDGYTF
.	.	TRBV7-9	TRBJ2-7	TGTGCCAGCAGTCCAGCCTCGGGACGGATGTCCTACGAGCAGTACTTC	CASSPASGRMSYEQYF